A selection of T cell receptor beta chains follows, all from one sample in a study of control samples from healthy donors and cancer patients. This table comes from immunoSEQ multiplex PCR, and its TCRdb copy is limited to in-frame clones, with some not included. This table holds around 51,000 clones, about four fifths found once. The sample taken for sequencing was blood. Receptors were obtained from a man aged 65-85 years in good health. CDR3s include the opening cysteine and the closing phenylalanine or tryptophan. The order of the fields is J gene, D gene, clone size, V gene, CDR3 DNA, CDR3 protein. D genes are given only for firm matches. Size values are once, few and many counts, or a class for expanded clones, and some rows have none.

>TRBJ2-2|NA|NA|TRBV28
TGTGCCACCATGGCACTTCTAACAGACACCGGGGAGCTGTTTTTT
CATMALLTDTGELFF
>TRBJ1-1|NA|NA|TRBV28
TGTGCCACCAATGGCCGGGGGACAAAGAACACTGAAGCTTTCTTT
CATNGRGTKNTEAFF
>TRBJ1-4|TRBD1|NA|TRBV27
TGTGCCAGCAGTTGCCCGAGACAGGGAGGAGAAAAACTGTTTTTT
CASSCPRQGGEKLFF
>TRBJ2-1|NA|NA|TRBV27
TGTGCCAGCAGGTTCGTAGGCTCCCACAATGAGCAGTTCTTC
CASRFVGSHNEQFF
>TRBJ2-2|NA|few|TRBV9
TGTGCCAGCAGCGTTGGACCGAACACCGGGGAGCTGTTTTTT
CASSVGPNTGELFF
>TRBJ2-3|NA|NA|TRBV9
TGTGCCAGCAGCCTCGTCCGGGGGGATACGCAGTATTTT
CASSLVRGDTQYF
>TRBJ1-2|NA|few|TRBV12-3/TRBV12-4
TGTGCCAGCAGTTTTTCAACTAACTATGGCTACACCTTC
CASSFSTNYGYTF
>TRBJ1-2|NA|NA|TRBV6-5
TGTGCCAGCAGTTCCCGGGGCAGGGGAGCCGATGGCTACACCTTC
CASSSRGRGADGYTF
>TRBJ1-2|NA|NA|TRBV11-2
TGTGCCAGCAGCGCCCTACAGGGAAGGTATGGCTACACCTTC
CASSALQGRYGYTF
>TRBJ2-5|NA|NA|TRBV7-2
TGTGCCAGCAGCCTAGGGGAGGCCCAAGAGACCCAGTACTTC
CASSLGEAQETQYF
>TRBJ2-6|TRBD1|once|TRBV6-5
TGTGCCAGCAGTTTAACAGGGGGCTCTGGGGCCAACGTCCTGACTTTC
CASSLTGGSGANVLTF
>TRBJ1-5|NA|NA|TRBV30
TGTGCCTGGAGTACTCTCGGCGGCAATCAGCCCCAGCATTTT
CAWSTLGGNQPQHF
>TRBJ2-7|NA|NA|TRBV4-2
TGTGCCAGCAGCCAAGAGGTAATCTCCCTCTCCTACGAGCAGTACTTC
CASSQEVISLSYEQYF
>TRBJ1-2|NA|NA|TRBV28
TGTGCCAGCAGTTTCCGGCCCCGGGACTACACCTTC
CASSFRPRDYTF
>TRBJ2-3|NA|once|TRBV1
TGCACCAGCAGCCAAGAGGAGCGGGAGGTCTCCACAGATACGCAGTATTTT
CTSSQEEREVSTDTQYF
>TRBJ1-5|NA|NA|TRBV5-6
TGTGCCAGCAGCTTGATCAGGGATAATCAGCCCCAGCATTTT
CASSLIRDNQPQHF
>TRBJ1-1|NA|few|TRBV11-2
TGTGCCAGCAGCTCCCGAGGGAACACTGAAGCTTTCTTT
CASSSRGNTEAFF
>TRBJ1-6|NA|NA|TRBV11-2
TGTGCCAGCAGCTTAGATGGGGGAGGTGGTTCACCCCTCCACTTT
CASSLDGGGGSPLHF
>TRBJ1-1|NA|NA|TRBV6-2/TRBV6-3
TGTGCCAGCAGCCGCCGGGTTGGCACTGAAGCTTTCTTT
CASSRRVGTEAFF
>TRBJ2-3|TRBD2|NA|TRBV4-2
TGTGCCAGCAGCCAAGGGGGGGCTAGCGGGGACGATACGCAGTATTTT
CASSQGGASGDDTQYF
>TRBJ2-2|TRBD2|NA|TRBV10-3
TGTGCCATCAGTTTAGCGGGGGCCACGAACACCGGGGAGCTGTTTTTT
CAISLAGATNTGELFF
>TRBJ2-3|TRBD2|NA|TRBV10-1
TGCGCCAGCAGTGAGTCGCCGGGGGGATACACAGATACGCAGTATTTT
CASSESPGGYTDTQYF
>TRBJ2-3|TRBD2|NA|TRBV6-5
TGTGCCACCCGTCCTAGCGGGAGGGATACGCAGTATTTT
CATRPSGRDTQYF
>TRBJ2-3|TRBD2|once|TRBV6-5
TGTGCCAGCAGTTCCGCGACTAGCGGGGGGACAGATACGCAGTATTTT
CASSSATSGGTDTQYF
>TRBJ1-5|NA|NA|TRBV21-1
TGTGCCAGCAGAAGCCACAAAAGAGGGGCTCAGCCCCAGCATTTT
CASRSHKRGAQPQHF
>TRBJ1-1|NA|NA|TRBV9
TGTGCCAGCAGCGTAGAAGCCCTAGGGTTGAACACTGAAGCTTTCTTT
CASSVEALGLNTEAFF
>TRBJ2-6|NA|once|TRBV5-6
TGTGCCAGCCATACAGGCCCCTCTGGGGCCAACGTCCTGACTTTC
CASHTGPSGANVLTF
>TRBJ2-1|TRBD2|NA|TRBV11-3
TGTGCCAGCAGCTTAGGGACTAGCGGGAGGCGGCAGGAGCAGTTCTTC
CASSLGTSGRRQEQFF
>TRBJ2-1|NA|NA|TRBV21-1
TGTGCCAGCAGCAAAGCGCTTTGGGGGCAGCAAAACTACAATGAGCAGTTCTTC
CASSKALWGQQNYNEQFF
>TRBJ1-2|TRBD1|NA|TRBV5-5
TGTGCCAGCAGCTTGGGGACAGGGGGCATCTACTATGGCTACACCTTC
CASSLGTGGIYYGYTF
>TRBJ2-5|NA|NA|TRBV14
TGTGCCAGCAGCCAAGTGCCTTCCAGGGATCAGGAGACCCAGTACTTC
CASSQVPSRDQETQYF
>TRBJ2-5|TRBD1|NA|TRBV2
TGTGCCAGCAGTGTGACAGGGGCTTTGGAGACCCAGTACTTC
CASSVTGALETQYF
>TRBJ1-6|NA|NA|TRBV18
TGTGCCAGCTCACCCACACAAGGGGACTCACCCCTCCACTTT
CASSPTQGDSPLHF
>TRBJ2-3|NA|NA|TRBV7-9
TGTGCCAGCAGCTTACATCCGGGACCGCCGGCAGATACGCAGTATTTT
CASSLHPGPPADTQYF
>TRBJ2-6|NA|NA|TRBV2
TGTGCCAGGACAGACGAACCATCTGGGGCCAACGTCCTGACTTTC
CARTDEPSGANVLTF
>TRBJ1-1|NA|NA|TRBV6-5
TGTGCCAGCAACCAGGGTTTAGGGACTGAAGCTTTCTTT
CASNQGLGTEAFF